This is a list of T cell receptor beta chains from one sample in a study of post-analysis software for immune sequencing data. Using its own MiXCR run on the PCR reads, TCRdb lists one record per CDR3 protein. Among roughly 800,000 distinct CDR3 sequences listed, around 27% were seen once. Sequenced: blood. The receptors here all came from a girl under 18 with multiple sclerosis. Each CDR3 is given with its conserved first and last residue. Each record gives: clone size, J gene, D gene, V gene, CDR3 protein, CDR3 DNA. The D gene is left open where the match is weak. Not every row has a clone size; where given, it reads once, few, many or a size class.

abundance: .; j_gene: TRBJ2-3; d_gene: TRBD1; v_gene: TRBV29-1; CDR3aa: CSAPQRAGGGTDTQYF; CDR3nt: TGCAGCGCCCCCCAACGAGCAGGGGGCGGGACAGATACGCAGTATTTT
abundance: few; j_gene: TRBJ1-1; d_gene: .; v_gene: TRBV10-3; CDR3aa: CAAAPPGGAMNTEAFF; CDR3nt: TGTGCCGCGGCCCCCCCCGGCGGAGCCATGAACACTGAAGCTTTCTTT
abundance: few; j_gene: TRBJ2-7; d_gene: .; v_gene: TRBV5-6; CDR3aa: CASSSPTTEQYF; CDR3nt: TGTGCCAGCAGCTCACCTACGACCGAGCAGTACTTC
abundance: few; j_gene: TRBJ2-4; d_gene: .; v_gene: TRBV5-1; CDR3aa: CASSFRAGVLNIQYF; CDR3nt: TGCGCCAGCAGCTTCCGGGCAGGGGTACTAAACATTCAGTACTTC
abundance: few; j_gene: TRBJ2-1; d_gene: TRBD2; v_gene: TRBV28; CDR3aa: CASSSWGSGRNNEQFF; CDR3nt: TGTGCCAGCAGTTCATGGGGTAGCGGGAGAAACAATGAGCAGTTCTTC
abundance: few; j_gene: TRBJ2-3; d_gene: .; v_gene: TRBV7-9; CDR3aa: CASNPGRDTQYF; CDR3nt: TGTGCCAGCAACCCAGGGAGAGATACGCAGTATTTT
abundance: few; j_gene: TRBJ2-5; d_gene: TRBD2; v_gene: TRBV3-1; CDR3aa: CASRRSGGGIKTQYF; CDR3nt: TGTGCCAGTCGTAGGAGCGGCGGGGGGATTAAGACCCAGTACTTC
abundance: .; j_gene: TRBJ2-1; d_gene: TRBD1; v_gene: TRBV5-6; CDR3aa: CASTNRGKQFF; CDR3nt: TGTGCCAGCACAAACAGGGGAAAGCAGTTCTTC
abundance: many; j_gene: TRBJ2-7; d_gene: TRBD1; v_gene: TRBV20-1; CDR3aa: CSAQPRDRAYEQYF; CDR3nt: TGCAGTGCGCAACCTCGGGACAGGGCCTACGAGCAGTACTTC
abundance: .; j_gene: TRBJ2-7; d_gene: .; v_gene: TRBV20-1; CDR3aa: CSAPGGQVGEQYF; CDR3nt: TGCAGTGCTCCGGGGGGACAGGTAGGCGAGCAGTACTTC
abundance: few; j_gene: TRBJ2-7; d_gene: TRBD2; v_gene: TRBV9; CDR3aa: CASSVSGGPYEQYF; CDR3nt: TGTGCCAGCAGCGTTTCGGGAGGCCCCTACGAGCAGTACTTC
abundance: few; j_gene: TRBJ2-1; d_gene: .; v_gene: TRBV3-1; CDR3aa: CASSFTGTFPFF; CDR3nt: TGTGCCAGCAGCTTCACCGGGACATTCCCGTTCTTC
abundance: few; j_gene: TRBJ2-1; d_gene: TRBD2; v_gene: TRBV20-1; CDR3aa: CSATGTSGRAVDEQFF; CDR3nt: TGCAGTGCTACCGGGACTAGCGGGAGGGCGGTGGATGAGCAGTTCTTC
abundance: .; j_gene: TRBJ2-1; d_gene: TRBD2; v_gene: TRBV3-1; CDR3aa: CASSQGGTSGEQFF; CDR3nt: TGTGCCAGCAGCCAAGGGGGGACTAGCGGCGAGCAGTTCTTC
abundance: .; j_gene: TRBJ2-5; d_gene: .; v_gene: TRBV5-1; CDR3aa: CASSLVLAYQETQYF; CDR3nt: TGCGCCAGCAGCTTGGTTCTGGCGTACCAAGAGACCCAGTACTTC
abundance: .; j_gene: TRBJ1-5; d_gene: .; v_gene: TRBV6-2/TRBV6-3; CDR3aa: CASTRYHNQPQHF; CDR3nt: TGTGCCAGCACTCGATACCACAATCAGCCCCAGCATTTT
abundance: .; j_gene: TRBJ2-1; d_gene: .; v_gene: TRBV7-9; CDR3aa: CASSPLKLGLETQFF; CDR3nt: TGTGCCAGCAGCCCCCTTAAATTAGGGCTGGAGACCCAGTTCTTC
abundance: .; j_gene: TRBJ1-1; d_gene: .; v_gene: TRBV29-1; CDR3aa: CSEAARDTEAFF; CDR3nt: TGCAGCGAAGCTGCTAGGGACACTGAAGCTTTCTTT
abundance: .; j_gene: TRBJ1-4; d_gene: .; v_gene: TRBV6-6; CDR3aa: CASSLLAAEAGGKLFF; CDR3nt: TGTGCCAGCAGTTTACTGGCCGCCGAGGCAGGAGGGAAACTGTTTTTT
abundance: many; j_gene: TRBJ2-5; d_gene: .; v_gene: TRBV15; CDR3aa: CATSRGRGSETQYF; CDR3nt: TGTGCCACCAGCAGAGGACGGGGGTCGGAGACCCAGTACTTC
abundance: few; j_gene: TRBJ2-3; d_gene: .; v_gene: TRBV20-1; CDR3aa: CSARARGGTDTQYF; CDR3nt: TGCAGTGCTAGAGCCCGAGGTGGCACAGATACGCAGTATTTT
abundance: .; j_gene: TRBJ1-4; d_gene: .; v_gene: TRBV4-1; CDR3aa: CASSLPGPTNEKLFF; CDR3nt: TGCGCCAGCAGCCTCCCAGGGCCCACTAATGAAAAACTGTTTTTT
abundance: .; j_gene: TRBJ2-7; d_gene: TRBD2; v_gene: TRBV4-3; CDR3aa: CASSQEGSGRPCSYEQYF; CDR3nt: TGCGCCAGCAGCCAAGAGGGAAGCGGGAGGCCCTGCTCCTACGAGCAGTACTTC
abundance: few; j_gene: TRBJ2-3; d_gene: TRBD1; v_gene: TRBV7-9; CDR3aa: CASSLDREGADTQYF; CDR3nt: TGTGCCAGCAGCCTAGACAGGGAAGGGGCAGATACGCAGTATTTT
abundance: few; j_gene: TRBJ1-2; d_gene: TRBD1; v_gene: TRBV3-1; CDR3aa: CASSHRDRAYNYGYTF; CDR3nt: TGTGCCAGCAGTCATCGGGACAGGGCTTATAACTATGGCTACACCTTC
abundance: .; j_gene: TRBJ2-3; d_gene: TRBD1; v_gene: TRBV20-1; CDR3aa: CSATTGVGTDTQYF; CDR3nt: TGCAGTGCTACAACAGGGGTTGGCACAGATACGCAGTATTTT
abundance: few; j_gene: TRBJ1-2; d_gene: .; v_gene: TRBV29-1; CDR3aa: CSVDFGTNYGYTF; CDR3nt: TGCAGCGTCGACTTCGGGACTAACTATGGCTACACCTTC
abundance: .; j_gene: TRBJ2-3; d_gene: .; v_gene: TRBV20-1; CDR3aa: CSARDPRSGPSTDTQYF; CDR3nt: TGCAGTGCTAGAGATCCCCGGAGCGGGCCAAGCACAGATACGCAGTATTTT
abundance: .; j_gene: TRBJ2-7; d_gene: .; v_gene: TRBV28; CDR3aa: CASSTTGLTQRQYF; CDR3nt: TGTGCCAGCAGTACCACAGGCCTAACCCAGAGGCAGTACTTC
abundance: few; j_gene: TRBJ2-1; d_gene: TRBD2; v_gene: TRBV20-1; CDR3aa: CSAMIAGVMLNEQFF; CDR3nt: TGCAGTGCTATGATAGCGGGAGTGATGTTGAATGAGCAGTTCTTC
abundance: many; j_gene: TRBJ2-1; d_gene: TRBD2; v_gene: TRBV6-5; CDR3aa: CASSELAVGYNEQFF; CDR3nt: TGTGCCAGCAGTGAACTAGCGGTGGGATACAATGAGCAGTTCTTC
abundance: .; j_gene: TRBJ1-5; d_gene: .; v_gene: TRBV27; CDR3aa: CASRPGWSNQPQHF; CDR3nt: TGTGCCAGCAGGCCCGGTTGGAGCAATCAGCCCCAGCATTTT
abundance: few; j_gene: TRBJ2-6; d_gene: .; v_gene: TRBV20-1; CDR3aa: CSARDWRAGANVLTF; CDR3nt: TGCAGTGCTAGAGATTGGCGGGCTGGGGCCAACGTCCTGACTTTC
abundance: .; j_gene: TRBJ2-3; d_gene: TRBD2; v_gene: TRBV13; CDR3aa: CASNKLAGLGTDTQYF; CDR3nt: TGTGCCAGCAACAAACTAGCGGGGTTAGGCACAGATACGCAGTATTTT
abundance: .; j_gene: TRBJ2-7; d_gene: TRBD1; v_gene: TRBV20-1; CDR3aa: CSATGTAFYEQYF; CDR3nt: TGCAGTGCTACCGGGACAGCTTTCTACGAGCAGTACTTC
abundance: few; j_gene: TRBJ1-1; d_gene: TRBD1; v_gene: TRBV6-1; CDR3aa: CASIGLGTGALNTEAFF; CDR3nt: TGTGCCAGCATTGGGTTGGGGACAGGGGCCCTGAACACTGAAGCTTTCTTT
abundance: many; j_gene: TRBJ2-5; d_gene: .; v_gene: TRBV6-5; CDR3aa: CASSVTRGRGQETQYF; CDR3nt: TGTGCCAGCAGTGTTACTCGCGGCAGGGGACAAGAGACCCAGTACTTC
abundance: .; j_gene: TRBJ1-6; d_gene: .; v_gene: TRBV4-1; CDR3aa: CASSQSQGYGRGSPLHF; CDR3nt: TGCGCCAGCAGCCAATCACAGGGATACGGTCGAGGCTCACCCCTCCACTTT
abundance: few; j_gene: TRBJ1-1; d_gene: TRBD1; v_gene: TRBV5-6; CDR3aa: CASSSIWDRGNTEAFF; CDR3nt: TGTGCCAGCAGCTCAATCTGGGACAGGGGAAACACTGAAGCTTTCTTT
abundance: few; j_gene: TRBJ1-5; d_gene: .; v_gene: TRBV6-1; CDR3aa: CASSPLGGGHQPQHF; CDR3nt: TGTGCCAGCAGTCCCCTCGGGGGAGGTCATCAGCCCCAGCATTTT